This entry is about one T cell receptor beta chain. These data belong to a study of cytomegalovirus exposure and HLA in healthy donors. PCR amplification relied on 60 Vbeta primers (plus 13 Jbeta primers). The data were produced by immunoSEQ multiplex PCR, yet TCRdb's version contains in-frame clones alone and is incomplete. Found here are 50,000 or so clones, around 82% of them singletons; the top ten hold over 2%. CDR1 and CDR2 from the germline V gene are MNHNS and SASEGT. CDR3 length: 13 residues. V lost 2 bases, J lost 6 bases, and 8 bases lay in between. The source of this sequence is a boy between 5 and 17 years old in good health and CMV-seropositive. This sequence joins TRBV6-1 and TRBJ1-5; D may be TRBD1 (5 bases). The sequencing sample was made of PBMCs. CDR3: CASSEWTPQPQHF. CDR3 nucleotides: TGTGCCAGCAGTGAATGGACACCTCAGCCCCAGCATTTT.